This is a list of T cell receptor beta chains from one sample in a study of blood T cell repertoires in COVID-19. Sequencing used immunoSEQ multiplex PCR; TCRdb keeps in-frame clones, though not all of them. The sample records approximately 70,000 clones, 80% to 90% being singletons. Sequencing was done on a sample of peripheral blood. The receptors here all came from a man in his sixties or seventies with active or convalescent COVID-19. Both conserved end residues are part of each CDR3. Fields, in order: J gene, clone size, V gene, D gene, CDR3 protein, CDR3 DNA. The D gene is left open where the match is weak. Size is omitted from some rows. Given values are once, few, many or a class for expanded clones.

TRBJ2-7	few	TRBV30	.	CAGGTGGYEQYF	TGTGCCGGAGGGACCGGCGGTTACGAGCAGTACTTC
TRBJ2-1	once	TRBV12-3/TRBV12-4	TRBD2	CASSWTSGYEQFF	TGTGCCAGCAGTTGGACTAGCGGGTATGAGCAGTTCTTC
TRBJ1-2	.	TRBV4-1	.	CASSQDRAGGYTF	TGCGCCAGCAGCCAAGATAGGGCGGGGGGCTACACCTTC
TRBJ2-3	.	TRBV2	TRBD1	CASLGQGAGGTQYF	TGTGCCAGCCTCGGACAGGGGGCCGGTGGTACGCAGTATTTT
TRBJ1-1	.	TRBV5-8	TRBD1	CASSLGPGQGHTEAFF	TGTGCCAGCAGCTTGGGCCCGGGACAGGGACACACTGAAGCTTTCTTT
TRBJ1-1	.	TRBV6-8	TRBD1	CASKSEGTDTEAFF	TGTGCCAGCAAAAGTGAGGGGACAGACACTGAAGCTTTCTTT
TRBJ2-3	.	TRBV11-2	TRBD2	CASSVGLNTDTQYF	TGTGCCAGCAGCGTGGGACTAAACACAGATACGCAGTATTTT
TRBJ1-1	.	TRBV10-3	.	CAISEGATGMNTEAFF	TGTGCCATCAGTGAGGGGGCTACAGGTATGAACACTGAAGCTTTCTTT
TRBJ1-1	.	TRBV29-1	.	CSASFDGTNTEAFF	TGCAGCGCCAGTTTTGACGGGACAAACACTGAAGCTTTCTTT
TRBJ1-5	.	TRBV19	.	CASLDSTNSNQPQHF	TGTGCCAGTTTGGACAGTACTAATAGCAATCAGCCCCAGCATTTT
TRBJ2-3	once	TRBV7-2	TRBD2	CASSLVAGGPVNTQYF	TGTGCCAGCAGCTTGGTAGCGGGAGGTCCCGTAAATACGCAGTATTTT
TRBJ2-1	.	TRBV19	TRBD2	CASSLGLASYNEQFF	TGTGCCAGTAGTCTGGGACTAGCGAGCTACAATGAGCAGTTCTTC
TRBJ2-1	few	TRBV30	.	CAWSPERSEQFF	TGTGCCTGGAGTCCAGAGCGTTCTGAGCAGTTCTTC
TRBJ2-3	.	TRBV9	TRBD2	CASSVGGGSPTDTQYF	TGTGCCAGCAGCGTAGGGGGGGGGAGCCCCACAGATACGCAGTATTTT
TRBJ1-1	once	TRBV19	.	CASSPRTSLGNTEAFF	TGTGCCAGTAGTCCACGGACATCTCTTGGGAACACTGAAGCTTTCTTT
TRBJ2-1	.	TRBV5-1	TRBD2	CASSLVLAGGHEQFF	TGCGCCAGCAGCTTGGTTTTAGCGGGAGGACATGAGCAGTTCTTC
TRBJ2-7	.	TRBV5-1	TRBD2	CASSTRGLAQREQYF	TGCGCCAGCAGCACACGGGGACTAGCTCAGAGGGAGCAGTACTTC
TRBJ1-1	.	TRBV6-2/TRBV6-3	.	CASSSGTKNTEAFF	TGTGCCAGCAGCTCCGGGACAAAGAACACTGAAGCTTTCTTT
TRBJ2-5	.	TRBV19	TRBD2	CASSFTSGSTETQYF	TGTGCCAGTAGTTTTACTAGCGGTAGTACAGAGACCCAGTACTTC
TRBJ2-7	.	TRBV2	TRBD1	CASRQGPTQEQYF	TGTGCCAGCAGACAGGGGCCGACCCAAGAGCAGTACTTC
TRBJ2-7	.	TRBV3-1/TRBV3-2	.	CASSSGSYEQYF	TGTGCCAGCAGCTCCGGGAGCTACGAGCAGTACTTC
TRBJ1-5	.	TRBV2	.	CASSEHMNQPQHF	TGTGCCAGCAGCGAACACATGAATCAGCCCCAGCATTTT
TRBJ1-6	once	TRBV30	.	CAWSFRVPPLGVHF	TGTGCCTGGAGTTTCCGGGTCCCCCCCCTCGGCGTCCACTTT
TRBJ2-7	.	TRBV10-3	TRBD2	CAVRLAGTSYEQYF	TGTGCCGTAAGACTAGCGGGAACTTCCTACGAGCAGTACTTC
TRBJ2-3	.	TRBV10-3	.	CAISDAGGDTQYF	TGTGCCATCAGTGATGCGGGTGGAGATACGCAGTATTTT
TRBJ1-2	.	TRBV7-2	.	CASSLAGLRGYTF	TGTGCCAGCAGCTTAGCCGGTCTCCGAGGCTACACCTTC
TRBJ2-7	.	TRBV5-1	.	CASSLEAGSEQYF	TGCGCCAGCAGCTTGGAGGCCGGGAGCGAGCAGTACTTC
TRBJ1-1	.	TRBV7-9	.	CASSLGAGVVFAEAFF	TGTGCCAGCAGCTTAGGTGCGGGAGTTGTGTTCGCTGAAGCTTTCTTT
TRBJ2-2	.	TRBV27	.	CASSTTGTPIHTGELFF	TGTGCCAGCAGTACCACCGGGACACCTATTCACACCGGGGAGCTGTTTTTT
TRBJ2-1	.	TRBV19	TRBD2	CASSPRTSGRYDEQFF	TGTGCCAGTAGTCCTCGGACTAGCGGGAGATACGATGAGCAGTTCTTC
TRBJ2-3	.	TRBV2	TRBD1	CASSPRQGWTDTQYF	TGTGCCAGCAGTCCTAGACAGGGGTGGACAGATACGCAGTATTTT
TRBJ1-1	.	TRBV2	TRBD1	CASRGQGASTEAFF	TGTGCCAGCAGGGGACAGGGGGCGAGTACTGAAGCTTTCTTT
TRBJ2-1	.	TRBV29-1	.	CSVEGRSSYNEQFF	TGCAGCGTTGAAGGTCGGAGCTCCTACAATGAGCAGTTCTTC
TRBJ1-1	.	TRBV5-6	.	CASSLGGSGNTEAFF	TGTGCCAGCAGCTTGGGGGGTTCGGGGAATACTGAAGCTTTCTTT
TRBJ2-2	.	TRBV11-2	TRBD1	CASSPDRGTGELFF	TGTGCCAGCAGCCCTGACAGGGGCACCGGGGAGCTGTTTTTT
TRBJ2-7	.	TRBV4-2	TRBD1	CASSQDWTGGLQYF	TGTGCCAGCAGCCAAGACTGGACAGGGGGTTTGCAGTACTTC
TRBJ2-7	few	TRBV7-6	TRBD2	CASSPQAGGAYEQYF	TGTGCCAGCAGTCCCCAAGCGGGAGGGGCCTACGAGCAGTACTTC
TRBJ2-1	.	TRBV10-2	TRBD2	CAAGLAGENEQFF	TGCGCCGCCGGACTAGCGGGGGAGAATGAGCAGTTCTTC
TRBJ2-3	.	TRBV19	TRBD2	CASSIVAGDTQYF	TGTGCCAGTAGTATAGTAGCGGGAGATACGCAGTATTTT
TRBJ2-3	few	TRBV2	TRBD1	CASSAQGGGTDTQYF	TGTGCCAGCAGTGCACAGGGGGGAGGCACAGATACGCAGTATTTT
TRBJ2-7	.	TRBV5-6	TRBD1	CASSLARGSYEQYF	TGTGCCAGCAGCTTGGCCAGGGGGTCCTACGAGCAGTACTTC
TRBJ2-1	.	TRBV7-2	.	CASSVAGTGVGNEQFF	TGTGCCAGCAGCGTAGCCGGGACGGGAGTAGGCAATGAGCAGTTCTTC
TRBJ1-1	.	TRBV28	TRBD1	CASQGTANTEAFF	TGTGCCAGCCAAGGGACAGCGAACACTGAAGCTTTCTTT
TRBJ2-1	.	TRBV19	.	CASSIVQWAIAYNEQFF	TGTGCCAGTAGTATAGTCCAGTGGGCCATTGCGTACAATGAGCAGTTCTTC
TRBJ2-1	.	TRBV7-9	TRBD2	CAIRRGGGGNNEQFF	TGTGCCATCCGACGGGGGGGAGGAGGGAACAATGAGCAGTTCTTC
TRBJ2-2	.	TRBV5-1	TRBD2	CASRETSGTTGELFF	TGCGCCAGCAGGGAGACTAGCGGGACCACCGGGGAGCTGTTTTTT
TRBJ2-1	.	TRBV19	TRBD1	CASSIVGTAVSYNEQFF	TGTGCCAGTAGTATAGTTGGGACAGCTGTATCCTACAATGAGCAGTTCTTC